This TCR beta chain comes out of a study of vaccination effects on CD4 cells after COVID-19. V lost 4 bases to trimming and J lost 3 bases, with 31 bases between them. Germline loops: CDR1 SNHLY, CDR2 FYNNEI. The CDR3 consists of 20 residues. Here immunoSEQ multiplex PCR was the method, and the copy in TCRdb shows in-frame clones only, minus some. The sample has fewer than 25,000 clones, more than 70% seen once. Pools of viral peptides were used by the ViraFEST assay to expand antigen-specific CD4+ T cells ahead of sequencing. A roughly ten-day culture period preceded the isolation of CD4+ T cells. SARS-CoV-2 infected the person between March and December 2020, as confirmed by PCR. This clone was seen a handful of times. Its antigen is undetermined.

The specimen comprised CD4+ T cells from PBMCs cultured with SARS-CoV-2 spike peptides, sampled before COVID-19 vaccination. The rearrangement uses TRBV2 and TRBJ2-7, with D possibly being TRBD1 (6 bases). The TCR sequence derives from a human donor who had a prior SARS-CoV-2 infection. The CDR3 loop reads CASSGPRLSRGIGIVYEQYF. CDR3 DNA sequence: TGTGCCAGCAGTGGACCGAGGTTAAGCAGGGGAATTGGAATCGTCTACGAGCAGTACTTC.